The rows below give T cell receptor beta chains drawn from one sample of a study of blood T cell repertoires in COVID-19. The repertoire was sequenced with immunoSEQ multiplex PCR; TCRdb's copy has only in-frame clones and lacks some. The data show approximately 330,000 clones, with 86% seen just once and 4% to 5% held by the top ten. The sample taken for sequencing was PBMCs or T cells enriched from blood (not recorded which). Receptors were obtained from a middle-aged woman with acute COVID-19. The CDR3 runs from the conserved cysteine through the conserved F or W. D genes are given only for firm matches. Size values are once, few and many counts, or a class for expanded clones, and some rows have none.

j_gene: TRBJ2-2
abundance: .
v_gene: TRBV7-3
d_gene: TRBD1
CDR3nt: TGTGCCAGCAGCCAACCAGACAGGGGGCCCGGGGAGCTGTTTTTT
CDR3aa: CASSQPDRGPGELFF

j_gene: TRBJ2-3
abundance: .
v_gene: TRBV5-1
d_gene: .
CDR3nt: TGCGCCAGCAGCTTCCTGGGGGCCCACACAGATACGCAGTATTTT
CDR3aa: CASSFLGAHTDTQYF

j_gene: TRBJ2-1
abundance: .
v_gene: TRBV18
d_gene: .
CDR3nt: TGTGCCAGCTCACCTCCCGGTTCCTACAATGAGCAGTTCTTC
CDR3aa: CASSPPGSYNEQFF

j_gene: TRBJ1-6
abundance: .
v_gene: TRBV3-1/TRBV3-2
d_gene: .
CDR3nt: TGTGCCAGCAGCCAAGATTCAGGGGCCTTAAATTCACCCCTCCACTTT
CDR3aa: CASSQDSGALNSPLHF

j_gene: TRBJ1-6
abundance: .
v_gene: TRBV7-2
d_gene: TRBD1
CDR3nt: TGTGCCAGCAGCTTATCGGGGACAGTCAATTCACCCCTCCACTTT
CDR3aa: CASSLSGTVNSPLHF

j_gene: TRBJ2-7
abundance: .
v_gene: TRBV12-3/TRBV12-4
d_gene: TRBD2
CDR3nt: TGTGCCAGCAGTTTGCGGGACGGGGGGTTGCAGTACTTC
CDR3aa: CASSLRDGGLQYF

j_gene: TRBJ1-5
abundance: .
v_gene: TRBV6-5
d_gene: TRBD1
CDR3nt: TGTGCCAGCAGAGGGACAGGGAATCAGCCCCAGCATTTT
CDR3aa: CASRGTGNQPQHF

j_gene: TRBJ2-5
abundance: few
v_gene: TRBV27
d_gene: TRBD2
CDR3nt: TGTGCCAGCACCCCCTGGGGACTAGCGGGGTCCCAAGAGACCCAGTACTTC
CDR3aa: CASTPWGLAGSQETQYF

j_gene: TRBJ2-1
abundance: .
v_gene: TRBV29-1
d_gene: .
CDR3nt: TGCAGCGCCCCGGAGCAGGGGCGCGTGAGCTCCTACAATGAGCAGTTCTTC
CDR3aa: CSAPEQGRVSSYNEQFF

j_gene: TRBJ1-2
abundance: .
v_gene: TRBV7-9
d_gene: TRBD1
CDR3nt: TGTGCCAGCAGCTCTCGTGGGACAGTCTCCTATGGCTACACCTTC
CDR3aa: CASSSRGTVSYGYTF

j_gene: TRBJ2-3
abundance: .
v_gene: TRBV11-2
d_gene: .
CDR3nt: TGTGCCAGCAGCTTTAGGGGACTTCTCGGCACAGATACGCAGTATTTT
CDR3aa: CASSFRGLLGTDTQYF

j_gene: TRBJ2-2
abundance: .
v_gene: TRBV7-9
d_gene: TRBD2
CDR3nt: TGTGCCAGCCAGCGGGGGGGCAACACCGGGGAGCTGTTTTTT
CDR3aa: CASQRGGNTGELFF

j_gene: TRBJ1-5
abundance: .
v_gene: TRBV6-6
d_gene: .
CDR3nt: TGTGCCAACTCGGCGGGACGGGACAATCAGCCCCAGCATTTT
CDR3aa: CANSAGRDNQPQHF

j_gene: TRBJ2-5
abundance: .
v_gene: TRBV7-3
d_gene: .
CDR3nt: TGTGCCAGCAGCTTAAGCGGTCAGCAAGAGACCCAGTACTTC
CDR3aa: CASSLSGQQETQYF

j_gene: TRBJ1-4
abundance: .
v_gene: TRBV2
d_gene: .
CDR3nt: TGTGCCAGCAGTGAAGCATCGGTCCTTGAAAAACTGTTTTTT
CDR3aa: CASSEASVLEKLFF

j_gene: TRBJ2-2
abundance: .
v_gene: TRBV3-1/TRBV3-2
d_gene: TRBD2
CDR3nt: TGTGCCAGCAGCCAACCGGGAGGGACCGGGGAGCTGTTTTTT
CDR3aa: CASSQPGGTGELFF

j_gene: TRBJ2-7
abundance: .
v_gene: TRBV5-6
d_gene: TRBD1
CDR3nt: TGTGCCAGCAGCTTCTGGGGGACAGGGGTGACGATCGCCTACGAGCAGTACTTC
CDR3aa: CASSFWGTGVTIAYEQYF

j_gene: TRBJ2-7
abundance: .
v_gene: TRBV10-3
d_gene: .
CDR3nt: TGTGCCATCAGTATCCGCTTGGCCTTGGGGCTCTACGAGCAGTACTTC
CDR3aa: CAISIRLALGLYEQYF

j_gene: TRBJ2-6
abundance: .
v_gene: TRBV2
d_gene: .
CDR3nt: TGTGCCAGCAGTGAATATGGAGGCTCTGGGGCCAACGTCCTGACTTTC
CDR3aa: CASSEYGGSGANVLTF

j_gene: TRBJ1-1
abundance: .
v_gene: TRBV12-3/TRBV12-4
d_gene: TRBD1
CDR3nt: TGTGCCAGCAGTGATAGGACAGGTGAAGCTTTCTTT
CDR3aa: CASSDRTGEAFF

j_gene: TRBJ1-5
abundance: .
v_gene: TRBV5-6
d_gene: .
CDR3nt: TGTGCCAGCAGCTTGGCCAGCAGGGATAATCAGCCCCAGCATTTT
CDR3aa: CASSLASRDNQPQHF

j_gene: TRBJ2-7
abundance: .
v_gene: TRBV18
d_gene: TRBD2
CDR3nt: TGTGCCAGCTCACCTAGCGGGGACACCTACGAGCAGTACTTC
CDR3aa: CASSPSGDTYEQYF

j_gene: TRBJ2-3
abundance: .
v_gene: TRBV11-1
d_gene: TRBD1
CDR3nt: TGTGCCAGCAGCTTTGGACAGGGGAGGACAGATACGCAGTATTTT
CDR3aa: CASSFGQGRTDTQYF

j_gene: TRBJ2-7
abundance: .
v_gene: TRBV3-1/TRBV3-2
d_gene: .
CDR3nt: TGTGCCAGCAGCCAAGTGACCGTAGGAGGGGCCGGGACCTACGAGCAGTACTTC
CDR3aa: CASSQVTVGGAGTYEQYF

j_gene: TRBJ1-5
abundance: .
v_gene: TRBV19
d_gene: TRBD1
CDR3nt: TGTGCCAGTAGGCAGAAAGGGGACAGGGTAAATCAGCCCCAGCATTTT
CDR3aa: CASRQKGDRVNQPQHF

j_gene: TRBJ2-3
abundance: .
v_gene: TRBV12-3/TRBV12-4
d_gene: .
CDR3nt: TGTGCCAGCAGTCCACAGTCAGATACGCAGTATTTT
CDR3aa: CASSPQSDTQYF

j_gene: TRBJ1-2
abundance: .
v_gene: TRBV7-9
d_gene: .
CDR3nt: TGTGCCAGCAGCGAGGGAACTAACTATGGCTACACCTTC
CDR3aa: CASSEGTNYGYTF

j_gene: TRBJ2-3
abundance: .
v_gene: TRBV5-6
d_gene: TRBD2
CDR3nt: TGTGCCAGCAGACTAGGACTAGCGGGAGGGCCGGCAGATACGCAGTATTTT
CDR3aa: CASRLGLAGGPADTQYF

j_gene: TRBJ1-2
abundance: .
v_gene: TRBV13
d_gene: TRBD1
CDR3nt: TGTGCCAGCAGCTCGGGACAGCTATCTAACTATGGCTACACCTTC
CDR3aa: CASSSGQLSNYGYTF

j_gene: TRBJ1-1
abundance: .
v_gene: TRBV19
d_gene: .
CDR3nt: TGTGCCAGTAGTATTGGGAGGACGTCCGCGAACACTGAAGCTTTCTTT
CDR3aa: CASSIGRTSANTEAFF

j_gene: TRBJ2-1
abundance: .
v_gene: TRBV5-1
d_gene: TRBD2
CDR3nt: TGCGCCAGCAGCTTGATCAGCGGGAGCGGCAATGAGCAGTTCTTC
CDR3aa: CASSLISGSGNEQFF

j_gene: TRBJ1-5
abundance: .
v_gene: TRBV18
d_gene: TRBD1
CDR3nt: TGTGCCAGCTCACCATTAGGGGCCAGGGGGGCGAATCAGCCCCAGCATTTT
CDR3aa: CASSPLGARGANQPQHF

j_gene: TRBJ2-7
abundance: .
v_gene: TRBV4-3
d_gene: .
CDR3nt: TGCGCCAGCAGCCATAAGTTGGGAGGCAACGAGCAGTACTTC
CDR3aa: CASSHKLGGNEQYF

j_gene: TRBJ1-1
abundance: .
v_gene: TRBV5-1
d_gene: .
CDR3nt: TGCGCCAGCAGCCACGGGGGAGGTGGCACTGAAGCTTTCTTT
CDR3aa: CASSHGGGGTEAFF

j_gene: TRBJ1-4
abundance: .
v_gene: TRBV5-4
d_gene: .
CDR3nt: TGTGCCAGCAGCACTAGACGTGGACAGACAACTAATGAAAAACTGTTTTTT
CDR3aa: CASSTRRGQTTNEKLFF

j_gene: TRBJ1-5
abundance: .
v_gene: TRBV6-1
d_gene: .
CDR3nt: TGTGCCAGCAGTGAAGGCGGGAGACAGCCCCAGCATTTT
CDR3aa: CASSEGGRQPQHF

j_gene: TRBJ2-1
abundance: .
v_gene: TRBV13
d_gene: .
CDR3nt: TGTGCCAGCAGCCCGAGGGAGGAGTCCTACAATGAGCAGTTCTTC
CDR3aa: CASSPREESYNEQFF

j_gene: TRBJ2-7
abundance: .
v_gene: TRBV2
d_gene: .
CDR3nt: TGTGCCAGCAGTCGTGACATTTACGAGCAGTACTTC
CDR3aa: CASSRDIYEQYF

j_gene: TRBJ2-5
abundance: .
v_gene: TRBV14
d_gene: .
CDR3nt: TGTGCCAGCAGCCAAGATTTTTTAGGCGGGTTGTACCAAGAGACCCAGTACTTC
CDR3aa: CASSQDFLGGLYQETQYF

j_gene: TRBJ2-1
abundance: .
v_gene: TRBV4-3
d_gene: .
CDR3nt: TGCGCCAGCAGCCAACAACTTCAAAGCTCCTACAATGAGCAGTTCTTC
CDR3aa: CASSQQLQSSYNEQFF

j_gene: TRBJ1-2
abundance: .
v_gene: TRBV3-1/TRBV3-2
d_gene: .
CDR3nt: TGTGCCAGCAGCCAAGAGGCCCGGCGGTATGGCTACACCTTC
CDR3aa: CASSQEARRYGYTF

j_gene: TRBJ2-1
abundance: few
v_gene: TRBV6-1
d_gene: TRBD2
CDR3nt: TGTGCCAGCAGTGAGCTAGCGGGGGCGAATGAGCAGTTCTTC
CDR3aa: CASSELAGANEQFF

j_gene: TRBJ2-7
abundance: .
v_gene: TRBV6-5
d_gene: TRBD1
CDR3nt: TGTGCCAGCAAAAGGGGACAGAGCTCCTACGAGCAGTACTTC
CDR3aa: CASKRGQSSYEQYF

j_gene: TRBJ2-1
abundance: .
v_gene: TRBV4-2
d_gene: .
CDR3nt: TGTGCCAGCAGCCAAGAATTATTCAGCGGGGAGCAGTTCTTC
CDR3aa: CASSQELFSGEQFF

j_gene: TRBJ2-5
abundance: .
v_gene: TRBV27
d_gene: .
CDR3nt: TGTGCCAGCAGAACAGGGAGAAGGCAAGAGACCCAGTACTTC
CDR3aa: CASRTGRRQETQYF

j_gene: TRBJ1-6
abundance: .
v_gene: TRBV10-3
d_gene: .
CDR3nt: TGTGCCATCAGTGAGAGTAAGGGGGAAGGTTCACCCCTCCACTTT
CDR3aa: CAISESKGEGSPLHF

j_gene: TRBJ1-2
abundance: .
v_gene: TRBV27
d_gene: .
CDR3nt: TGTGCCAGCAGTTTAAGGGGCTCCTATGGCTACACCTTC
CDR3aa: CASSLRGSYGYTF

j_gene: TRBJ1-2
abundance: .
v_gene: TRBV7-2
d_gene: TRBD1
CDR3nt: TGTGCCAGCAGCTTAGTAGGGACAGACAATAACTATGGCTACACCTTC
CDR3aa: CASSLVGTDNNYGYTF

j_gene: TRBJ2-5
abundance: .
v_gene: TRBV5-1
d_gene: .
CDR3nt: TGCGCCAGCAGCTTGGGACCCGGGGGAGAGACCCAGTACTTC
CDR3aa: CASSLGPGGETQYF

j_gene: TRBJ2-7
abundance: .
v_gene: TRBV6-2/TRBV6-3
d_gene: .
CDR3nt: TGTGCCAGCAGTTACCGGTCAGGCTACTACGAGCAGTACTTC
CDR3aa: CASSYRSGYYEQYF

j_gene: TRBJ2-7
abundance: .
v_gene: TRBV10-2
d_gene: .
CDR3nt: TGCGCCAGCAGTGAGTCCATTCTCAACAGGGTTCATATTGAAGGCGAGCAGTACTTC
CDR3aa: CASSESILNRVHIEGEQYF

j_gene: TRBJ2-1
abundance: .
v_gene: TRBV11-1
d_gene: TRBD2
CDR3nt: TGTGCCAGCAGCCCCGCAGAGGGACTAGGACTCAATGAGCAGTTCTTC
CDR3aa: CASSPAEGLGLNEQFF

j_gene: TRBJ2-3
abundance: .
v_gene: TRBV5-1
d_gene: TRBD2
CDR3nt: TGCGCCAGCAGCCCCGGGACTAGCGGGAGTTTAAACACAGATACGCAGTATTTT
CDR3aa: CASSPGTSGSLNTDTQYF